The rows below give T cell receptor beta chains drawn from one sample of a study of blood T cell repertoires in COVID-19. Profiling relied on immunoSEQ multiplex PCR, and the TCRdb table lists in-frame clones only, not all of them. The table records about 230,000 clones, roughly 90% of them present only once. Material: peripheral blood. All receptors derive from a woman aged 55-70 years with acute or convalescent COVID-19. Both conserved end residues are part of each CDR3. D genes are given only for firm matches. Not all rows give a size; the values are once, few, many and, for expanded clones, a class.

j_call	clone_size	v_call	d_call	cdr3_aa	cdr3_nt
TRBJ2-3	NA	TRBV7-2	NA	CASSLDRTSTDTQYF	TGTGCCAGCAGCTTAGACCGGACTAGCACAGATACGCAGTATTTT
TRBJ2-7	NA	TRBV5-8	TRBD1	CASSLRQGTISYEQYF	TGTGCCAGCAGTCTGAGACAGGGGACCATCTCCTACGAGCAGTACTTC
TRBJ2-1	NA	TRBV7-9	TRBD1	CASSPGTGGLFNEQFF	TGTGCCAGCAGCCCGGGGACAGGGGGCCTTTTCAATGAGCAGTTCTTC
TRBJ1-2	few	TRBV6-2/TRBV6-3	TRBD1	CASSLQGVNYGYTF	TGTGCCAGCAGCCTACAGGGGGTCAACTATGGCTACACCTTC
TRBJ1-1	NA	TRBV5-4	NA	CASSLRTQGTKAFF	TGTGCCAGCAGCTTGCGTACTCAGGGAACTAAAGCTTTCTTT
TRBJ1-1	NA	TRBV6-2/TRBV6-3	NA	CASSYGQNTEAFF	TGTGCCAGCAGTTACGGACAGAACACTGAAGCTTTCTTT
TRBJ1-1	once	TRBV2	TRBD1	CASSKDRAGTEAFF	TGTGCCAGCAGTAAGGACAGGGCGGGCACTGAAGCTTTCTTT
TRBJ1-5	NA	TRBV2	NA	CASSVTQGRGQPQHF	TGTGCCAGCAGTGTAACACAGGGTAGGGGTCAGCCCCAGCATTTT
TRBJ2-7	NA	TRBV11-2	NA	CASSLRTGATYEQYF	TGTGCCAGCAGCTTGCGGACGGGAGCGACCTACGAGCAGTACTTC
TRBJ2-7	NA	TRBV3-1/TRBV3-2	TRBD2	CASSYLAGVYEQYF	TGTGCCAGCAGCTACCTAGCGGGAGTCTACGAGCAGTACTTC